A single T cell receptor beta chain is shown here with its context. These data come from a study of blood T cell repertoires in COVID-19. Study background: The United States, Italy and Spain provided the acute and convalescent COVID-19 samples. From T cells, B-cell-depleted T cells, or PBMCs came the material, which was cDNA or gDNA.

Original analysis: Amplification of reference gene primers provided the estimated nucleated cell counts. Profiled with immunoSEQ multiplex PCR; TCRdb holds only in-frame clones, not every one. The V and J calls and the clone size are those of that table, but D and trimming were determined from the DNA. The sample records about 68,000 clones, about 86% being singletons. V was clipped by 4 bases and J by 1 base; unmatched bases: 6. There are 16 residues in the CDR3. The germline CDR1 and CDR2 sequences are SNHLY and FYNNEI. Source material: peripheral blood. The chain couples TRBV2 to TRBJ2-7, with 11 nucleotides matching TRBD2. The source of this sequence is a woman aged 55-69 years with acute or convalescent COVID-19. The CDR3 here is CASSVSGTSGSYEQYF. The CDR3 nucleotides are TGTGCCAGCAGTGTCTCCGGGACTAGCGGTTCCTACGAGCAGTACTTC. The full variable domain, in which reference TRBV2 and TRBJ2-7 provide the parts outside the CDR3, is EPEVTQTPSHQVTQMGQEVILRCVPISNHLYFYWYRQILGQKVEFLVSFYNNEISEKSEIFDDQFSVERPDGSNFTLKIRSTKLEDSAMYFCASSVSGTSGSYEQYFGPGTRLTVT.